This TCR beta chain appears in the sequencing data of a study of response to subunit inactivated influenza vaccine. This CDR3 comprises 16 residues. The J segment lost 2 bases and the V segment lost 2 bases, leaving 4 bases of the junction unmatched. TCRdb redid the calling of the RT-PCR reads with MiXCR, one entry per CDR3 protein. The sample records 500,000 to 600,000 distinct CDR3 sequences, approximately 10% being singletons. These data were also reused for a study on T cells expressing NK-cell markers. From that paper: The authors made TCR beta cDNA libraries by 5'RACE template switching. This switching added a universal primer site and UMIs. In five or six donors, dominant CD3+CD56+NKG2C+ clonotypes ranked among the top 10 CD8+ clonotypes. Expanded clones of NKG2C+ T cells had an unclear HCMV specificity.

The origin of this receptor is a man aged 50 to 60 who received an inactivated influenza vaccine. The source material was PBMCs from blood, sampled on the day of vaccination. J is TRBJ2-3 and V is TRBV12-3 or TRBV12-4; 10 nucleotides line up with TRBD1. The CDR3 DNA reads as TGTGCCAGCAGTTTAAGGGGACAGGGGCCCACAGATACGCAGTATTTT. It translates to CASSLRGQGPTDTQYF.